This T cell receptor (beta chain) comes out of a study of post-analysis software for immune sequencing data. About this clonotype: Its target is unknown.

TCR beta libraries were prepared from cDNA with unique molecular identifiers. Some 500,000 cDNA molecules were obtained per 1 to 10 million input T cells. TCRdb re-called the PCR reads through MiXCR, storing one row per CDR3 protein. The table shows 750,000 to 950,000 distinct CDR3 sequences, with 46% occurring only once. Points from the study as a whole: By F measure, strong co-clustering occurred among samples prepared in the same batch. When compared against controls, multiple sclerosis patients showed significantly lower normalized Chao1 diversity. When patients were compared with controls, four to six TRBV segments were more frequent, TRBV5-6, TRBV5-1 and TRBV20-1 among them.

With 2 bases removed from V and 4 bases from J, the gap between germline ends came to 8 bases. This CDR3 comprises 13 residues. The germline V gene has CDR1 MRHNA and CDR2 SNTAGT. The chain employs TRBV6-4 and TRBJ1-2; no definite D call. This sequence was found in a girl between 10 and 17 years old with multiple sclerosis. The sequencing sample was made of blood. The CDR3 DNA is TGTGCCAGCAGTGACGGAAGTCCCTATGGCTACACCTTC. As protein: CASSDGSPYGYTF.